The clone carrying this TCR beta chain occurred a few times. Per the original methods: Estimates of nucleated cell counts were drawn from the amplification of reference gene primers. Profiling relied on immunoSEQ multiplex PCR, and the TCRdb table lists in-frame clones only, not all of them. V and J calls and clone size are given by that table; D and trimming were obtained from the DNA. The data show roughly 150,000 clones, approximately 84% seen once. The data stem from a study of blood T cell repertoires in COVID-19. Study information: COVID-19 samples from acute and convalescent phases originated in the United States, Italy and Spain. In each case, the material was cDNA or gDNA derived from T cells, B-cell-depleted T cells, or PBMCs.

The V gene end was trimmed by 6 bases and the J gene end by 3 bases; junction bases not matched to a gene: 5. Germline CDR1 and CDR2: MGHDK and SYGVNS. There are 14 residues in the CDR3. Sample: peripheral blood. The clonotype was recovered from an elderly woman with COVID-19, enrolled during active disease. This chain uses TRBV25-1 with TRBJ1-1, with 9 bases matching TRBD1. This CDR3 reads CASSDRGMDTEAFF. CDR3 in DNA: TGTGCCAGCAGCGACAGGGGGATGGACACTGAAGCTTTCTTT.